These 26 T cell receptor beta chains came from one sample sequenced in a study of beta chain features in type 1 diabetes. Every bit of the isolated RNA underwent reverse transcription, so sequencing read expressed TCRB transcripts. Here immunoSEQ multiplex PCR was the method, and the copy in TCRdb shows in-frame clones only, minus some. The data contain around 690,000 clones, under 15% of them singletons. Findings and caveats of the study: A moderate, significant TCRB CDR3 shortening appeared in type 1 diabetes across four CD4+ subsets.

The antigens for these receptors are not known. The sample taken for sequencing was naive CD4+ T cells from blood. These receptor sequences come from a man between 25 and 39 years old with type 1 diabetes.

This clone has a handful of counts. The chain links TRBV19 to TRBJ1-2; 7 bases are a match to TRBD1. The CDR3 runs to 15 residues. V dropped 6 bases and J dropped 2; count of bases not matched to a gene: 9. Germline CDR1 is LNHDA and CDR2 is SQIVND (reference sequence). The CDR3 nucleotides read TGTGCCAGTAGCCCTACCGGGACAGCGAACTATGGCTACACCTTC. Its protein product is CASSPTGTANYGYTF.

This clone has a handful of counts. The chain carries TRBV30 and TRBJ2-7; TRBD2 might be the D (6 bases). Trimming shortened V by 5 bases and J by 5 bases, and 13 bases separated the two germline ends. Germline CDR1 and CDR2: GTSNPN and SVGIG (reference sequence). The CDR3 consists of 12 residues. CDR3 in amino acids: CAWGLAGHEQYF. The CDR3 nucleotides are TGTGCCTGGGGCTTGGCGGGGCACGAGCAGTACTTC.

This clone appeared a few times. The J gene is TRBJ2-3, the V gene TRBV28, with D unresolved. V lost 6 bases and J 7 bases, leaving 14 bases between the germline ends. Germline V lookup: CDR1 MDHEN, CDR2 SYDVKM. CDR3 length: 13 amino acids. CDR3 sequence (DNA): TGTGCCAGCAGAACCGACGGCTACTATACGCAGTATTTT. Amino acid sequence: CASRTDGYYTQYF. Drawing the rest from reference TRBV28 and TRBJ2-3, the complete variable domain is DVKVTQSSRYLVKRTGEKVFLECVQDMDHENMFWYRQDPGLGLRLIYFSYDVKMKEKGDIPEGYSVSREKKERFSLILESASTNQTSMYLCASRTDGYYTQYFGPGTRLTVL.

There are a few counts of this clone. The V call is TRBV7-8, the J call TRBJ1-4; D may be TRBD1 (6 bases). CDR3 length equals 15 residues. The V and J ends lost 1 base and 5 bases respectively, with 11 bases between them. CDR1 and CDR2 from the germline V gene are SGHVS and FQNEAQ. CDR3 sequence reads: CASSLDPGVNEKLFF. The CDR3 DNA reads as TGTGCCAGCAGCTTAGATCCAGGGGTCAATGAAAAACTGTTTTTT.

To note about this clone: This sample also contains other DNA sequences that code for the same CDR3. CDR3 DNA: TGTGCCAGCAGCGCCAACACAGATACGCAGTATTTT. It encodes CASSANTDTQYF. V gene TRBV9 combines with J gene TRBJ2-3; D is uncertain. The germline V gene has CDR1 SGDLS and CDR2 YYNGEE. Trimming left V 3 bases short and J 2 bases short, with 4 bases between. The CDR3 consists of 12 residues. Filled out from reference TRBV9 and TRBJ2-3, the complete variable domain reads DSGVTQTPKHLITATGQRVTLRCSPRSGDLSVYWYQQSLDQGLQFLIQYYNGEERAKGNILERFSAQQFPDLHSELNLSSLELGDSALYFCASSANTDTQYFGPGTRLTVL.

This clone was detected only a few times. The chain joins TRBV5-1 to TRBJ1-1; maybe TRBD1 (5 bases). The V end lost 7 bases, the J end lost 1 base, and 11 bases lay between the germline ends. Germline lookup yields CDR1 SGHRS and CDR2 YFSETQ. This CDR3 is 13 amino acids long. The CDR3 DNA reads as TGCGCCAGCGGAAACGACAGGAACACTGAAGCTTTCTTT. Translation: CASGNDRNTEAFF. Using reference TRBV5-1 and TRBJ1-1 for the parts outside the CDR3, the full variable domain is KAGVTQTPRYLIKTRGQQVTLSCSPISGHRSVSWYQQTPGQGLQFLFEYFSETQRNKGNFPGRFSGRQFSNSRSEMNVSTLELGDSALYLCASGNDRNTEAFFGQGTRLTVV.

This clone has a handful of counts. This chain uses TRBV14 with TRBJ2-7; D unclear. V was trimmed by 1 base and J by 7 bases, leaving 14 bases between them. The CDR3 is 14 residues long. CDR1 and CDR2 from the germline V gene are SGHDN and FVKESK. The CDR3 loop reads CASSQVTALGEQYF. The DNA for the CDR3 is TGTGCCAGCAGCCAAGTTACAGCCCTGGGGGAGCAGTACTTC.

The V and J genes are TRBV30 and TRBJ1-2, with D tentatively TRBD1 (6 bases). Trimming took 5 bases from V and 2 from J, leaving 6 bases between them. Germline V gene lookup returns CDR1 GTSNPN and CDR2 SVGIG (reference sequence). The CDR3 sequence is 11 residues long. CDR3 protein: CAWQGNYGYTF. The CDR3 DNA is TGTGCCTGGCAGGGGAACTATGGCTACACCTTC.

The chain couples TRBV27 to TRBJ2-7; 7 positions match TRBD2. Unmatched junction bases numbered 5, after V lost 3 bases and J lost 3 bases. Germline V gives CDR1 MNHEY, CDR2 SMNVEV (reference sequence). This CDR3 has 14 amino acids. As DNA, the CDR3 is TGTGCCAGCAGTTTTAGCGAGCGGGGCTACGAGCAGTACTTC. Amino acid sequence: CASSFSERGYEQYF.

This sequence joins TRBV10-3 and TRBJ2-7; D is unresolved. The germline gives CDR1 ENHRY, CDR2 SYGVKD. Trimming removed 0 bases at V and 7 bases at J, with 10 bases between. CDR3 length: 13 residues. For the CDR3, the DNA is TGTGCCATCAGTGAGTCGTCGAGGTTGGAGCAGTACTTC. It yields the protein CAISESSRLEQYF.

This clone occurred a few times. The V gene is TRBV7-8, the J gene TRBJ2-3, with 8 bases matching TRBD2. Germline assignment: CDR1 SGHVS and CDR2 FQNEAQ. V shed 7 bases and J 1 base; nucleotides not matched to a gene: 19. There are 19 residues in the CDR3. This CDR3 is CASTEFNGGLGAGTDTQYF. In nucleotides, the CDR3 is TGTGCCAGCACCGAGTTCAATGGGGGACTAGGGGCCGGCACAGATACGCAGTATTTT. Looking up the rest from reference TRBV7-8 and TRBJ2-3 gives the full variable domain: GAGVSQSPRYKVAKRGQDVALRCDPISGHVSLFWYQQALGQGPEFLTYFQNEAQLDKSGLPSDRFFAERPEGSVSTLKIQRTQQEDSAVYLCASTEFNGGLGAGTDTQYFGPGTRLTVL.

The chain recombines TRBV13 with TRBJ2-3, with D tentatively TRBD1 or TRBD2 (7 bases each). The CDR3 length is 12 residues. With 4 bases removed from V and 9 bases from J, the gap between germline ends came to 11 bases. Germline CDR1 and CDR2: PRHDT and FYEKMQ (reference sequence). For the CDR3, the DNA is TGTGCCAGCAGCTGGCAGGGGGGGACGCAGTATTTT. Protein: CASSWQGGTQYF.

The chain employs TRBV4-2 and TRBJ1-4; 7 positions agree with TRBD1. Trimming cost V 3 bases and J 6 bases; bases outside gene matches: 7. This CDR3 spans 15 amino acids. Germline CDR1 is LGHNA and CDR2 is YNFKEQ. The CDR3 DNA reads TGTGCCAGCAGCCAGAAACAGGGGACGGATGAAAAACTGTTTTTT. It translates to CASSQKQGTDEKLFF.

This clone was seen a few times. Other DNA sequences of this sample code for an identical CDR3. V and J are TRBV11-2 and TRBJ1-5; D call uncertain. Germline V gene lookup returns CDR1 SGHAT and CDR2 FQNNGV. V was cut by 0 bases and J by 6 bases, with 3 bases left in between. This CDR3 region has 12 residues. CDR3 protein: CASSLEGQPQHF. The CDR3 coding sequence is TGTGCCAGCAGCTTAGAGGGTCAGCCCCAGCATTTT.

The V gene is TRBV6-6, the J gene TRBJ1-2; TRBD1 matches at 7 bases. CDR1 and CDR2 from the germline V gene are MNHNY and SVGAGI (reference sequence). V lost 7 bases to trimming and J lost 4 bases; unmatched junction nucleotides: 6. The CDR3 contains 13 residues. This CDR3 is CASNKDRSYGYTF. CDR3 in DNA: TGTGCCAGCAACAAGGACAGGAGCTATGGCTACACCTTC.

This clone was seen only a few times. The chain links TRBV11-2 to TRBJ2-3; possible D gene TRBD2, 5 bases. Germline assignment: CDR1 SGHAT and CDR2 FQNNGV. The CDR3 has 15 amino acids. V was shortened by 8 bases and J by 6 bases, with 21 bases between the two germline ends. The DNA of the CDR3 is TGTGCCAGCCTCCGTCCCCGGGGTTTTGGCGATACGCAGTATTTT. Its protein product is CASLRPRGFGDTQYF.

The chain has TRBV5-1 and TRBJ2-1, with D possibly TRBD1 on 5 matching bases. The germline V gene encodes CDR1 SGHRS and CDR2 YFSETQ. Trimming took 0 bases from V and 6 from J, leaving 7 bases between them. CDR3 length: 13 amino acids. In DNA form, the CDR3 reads TGCGCCAGCAGCTTGGGACAGCCCAATGAGCAGTTCTTC. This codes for CASSLGQPNEQFF.

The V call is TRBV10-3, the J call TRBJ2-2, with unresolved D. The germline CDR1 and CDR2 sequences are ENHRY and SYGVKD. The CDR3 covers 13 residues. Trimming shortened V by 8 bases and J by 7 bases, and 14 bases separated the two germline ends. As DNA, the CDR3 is TGTGCCATCTTTCCCGCGAACGGCGGGGAGCTGTTTTTT. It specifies CAIFPANGGELFF.

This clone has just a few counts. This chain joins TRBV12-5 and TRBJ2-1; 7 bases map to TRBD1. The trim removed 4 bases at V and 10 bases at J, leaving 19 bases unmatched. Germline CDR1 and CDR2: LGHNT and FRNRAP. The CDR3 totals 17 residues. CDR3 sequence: CASGSLTGTALGGEQFF. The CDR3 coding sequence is TGTGCTAGTGGTTCCTTAACCGGGACAGCCCTCGGAGGCGAGCAGTTCTTC.

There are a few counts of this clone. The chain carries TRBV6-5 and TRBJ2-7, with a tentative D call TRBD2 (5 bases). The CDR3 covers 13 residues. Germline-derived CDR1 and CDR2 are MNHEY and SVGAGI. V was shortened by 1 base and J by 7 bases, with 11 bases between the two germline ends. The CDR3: CASSYYGNSEQYF. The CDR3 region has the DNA TGTGCCAGCAGTTACTACGGGAACAGTGAGCAGTACTTC.

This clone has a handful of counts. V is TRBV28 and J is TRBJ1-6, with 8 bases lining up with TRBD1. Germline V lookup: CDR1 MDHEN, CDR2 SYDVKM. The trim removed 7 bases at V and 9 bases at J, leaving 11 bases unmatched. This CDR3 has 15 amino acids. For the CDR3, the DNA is TGTGCCAGCACCGAGGGGGGCAGGGGGCCTTCACCCCTCCACTTT. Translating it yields CASTEGGRGPSPLHF. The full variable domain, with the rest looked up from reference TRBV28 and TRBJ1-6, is DVKVTQSSRYLVKRTGEKVFLECVQDMDHENMFWYRQDPGLGLRLIYFSYDVKMKEKGDIPEGYSVSREKKERFSLILESASTNQTSMYLCASTEGGRGPSPLHFGNGTRLTVT.

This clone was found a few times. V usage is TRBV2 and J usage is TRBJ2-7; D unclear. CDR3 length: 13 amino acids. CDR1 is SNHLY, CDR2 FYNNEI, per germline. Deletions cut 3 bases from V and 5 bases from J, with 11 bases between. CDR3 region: CASSDSGIHEQYF. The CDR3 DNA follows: TGTGCCAGCAGTGATTCGGGTATCCACGAGCAGTACTTC. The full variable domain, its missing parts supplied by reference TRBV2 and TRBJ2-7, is EPEVTQTPSHQVTQMGQEVILRCVPISNHLYFYWYRQILGQKVEFLVSFYNNEISEKSEIFDDQFSVERPDGSNFTLKIRSTKLEDSAMYFCASSDSGIHEQYFGPGTRLTVT.

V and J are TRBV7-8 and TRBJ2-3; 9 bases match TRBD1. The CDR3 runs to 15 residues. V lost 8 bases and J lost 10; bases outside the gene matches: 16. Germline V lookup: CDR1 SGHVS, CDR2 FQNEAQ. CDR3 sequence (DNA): TGTGCCAGCGCACCGACAGGGGGGACCCATACAGCGCAGTATTTT. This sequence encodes CASAPTGGTHTAQYF.

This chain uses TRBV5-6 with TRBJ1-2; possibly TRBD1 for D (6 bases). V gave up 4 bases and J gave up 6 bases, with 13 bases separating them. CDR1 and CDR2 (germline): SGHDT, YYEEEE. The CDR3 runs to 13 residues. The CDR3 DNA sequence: TGTGCCAGCAGCCTTTGGACAGAGGATGGCTACACCTTC. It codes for CASSLWTEDGYTF.

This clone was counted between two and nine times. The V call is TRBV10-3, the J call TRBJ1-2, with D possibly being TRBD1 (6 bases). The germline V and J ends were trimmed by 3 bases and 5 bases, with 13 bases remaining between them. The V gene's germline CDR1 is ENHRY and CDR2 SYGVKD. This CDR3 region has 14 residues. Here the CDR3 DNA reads TGTGCCATCAGTGAAAGGACAGAAGGGTATGGCTACACCTTC. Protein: CAISERTEGYGYTF.

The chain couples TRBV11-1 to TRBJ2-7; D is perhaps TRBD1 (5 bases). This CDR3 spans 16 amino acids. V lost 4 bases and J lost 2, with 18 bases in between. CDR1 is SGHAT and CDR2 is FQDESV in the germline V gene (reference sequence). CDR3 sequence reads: CASSSLDPTEAYEQYF. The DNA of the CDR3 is TGTGCCAGCAGCTCCCTAGACCCGACAGAAGCCTACGAGCAGTACTTC.